A single TCR beta chain is shown here with its context. The data were obtained in a study of blood T cell repertoires in COVID-19. The CDR3 is 19 residues long. V trimming: 2 bases; J trimming: 8 bases; junction bases outside the gene matches: 19. Germline values: CDR1 SGHNT, CDR2 YYREEE (reference sequence). Per the authors' pipeline: The authors estimated nucleated cell counts from reference gene primer amplification. Using immunoSEQ multiplex PCR, the repertoire was profiled, and TCRdb retains in-frame clones only, with some absent. That table furnishes V, J and clone size, whereas the DNA furnished D and trimming. The sample lists about 260,000 clones, roughly 80% occurring once.

The rearrangement joins TRBV5-4 to TRBJ2-2; 9 positions agree with TRBD1. The specimen was peripheral blood. The TCR comes from a man between 60 and 75 years old with acute or convalescent COVID-19. The chain's CDR3 is CASSLPTREQGASAGELFF. As DNA, the CDR3 is TGTGCCAGCAGCTTACCTACAAGAGAACAGGGGGCATCGGCGGGGGAGCTGTTTTTT.